The 7 T cell receptor beta chains in this list originate from one sample, sequenced in a study of T cell responses to AZD1222 COVID-19 vaccine. The method was immunoSEQ multiplex PCR; TCRdb's version includes in-frame clones alone and lacks a portion of them. The sample records 150,000 to 200,000 clones, around 90% being singletons. This specimen consisted of peripheral blood, obtained on day 0 of AZD1222 vaccination. The receptor set was obtained from an adult in good health.

The chain carries TRBV6-9 and TRBJ2-3, with TRBD1 matching over 7 bases. The CDR3 extends over 13 amino acids. V dropped 3 bases and J dropped 11; count of bases not matched to a gene: 8. CDR1 and CDR2 from the germline V gene are MNHGY and SVAAGI. The CDR3 DNA is TGTGCCAGCAGTTACGAGGGGCAGGGGGTGCAGTATTTT. Protein sequence: CASSYEGQGVQYF.

The chain uses TRBV7-3 and TRBJ2-3; D ambiguous. Trimming took off 2 bases at V and 3 bases at J, with 9 bases between the two ends. CDR1 is SGHTA, CDR2 FQGTGA, per germline. This CDR3 contains 14 residues. CDR3 amino acids: CASSLGAATDTQYF. CDR3 nucleotides: TGTGCCAGCAGCTTAGGAGCAGCGACAGATACGCAGTATTTT. Full variable domain (rest looked up from reference TRBV7-3 and TRBJ2-3): GAGVSQTPSNKVTEKGKYVELRCDPISGHTALYWYRQSLGQGPEFLIYFQGTGAADDSGLPNDRFFAVRPEGSVSTLKIQRTERGDSAVYLCASSLGAATDTQYFGPGTRLTVL.

This clone was seen only a few times. This chain joins TRBV4-3 and TRBJ2-7; the D gene is possibly TRBD1 (5 bases). The V end was cut by 2 bases, the J end by 0 bases, with 11 bases between. There are 15 residues in the CDR3. Germline CDR1 is LGHNA and CDR2 is YSLEER. The CDR3 here is CASSQNRGTSYEQYF. CDR3 coding DNA: TGCGCCAGCAGCCAAAATAGGGGTACCTCCTACGAGCAGTACTTC.

This clone came up once. The CDR3 nucleotides read TGTGCCAGTAGCCCGACAGGGGGATTCACCGGGGAGCTGTTTTTT. Residues: CASSPTGGFTGELFF. The rearrangement links TRBV19 to TRBJ2-2, with TRBD1 matching 9 bases. J was trimmed by 4 bases and V by 6 bases; bases with no gene match: 6. The CDR3 runs to 15 residues. Germline V CDR1 and CDR2: LNHDA, SQIVND (reference sequence).

As to this clone: A read error may account for a junction end that differs from germline. The rearrangement links TRBV7-7 to TRBJ2-1; the match to TRBD2 covers 8 bases. The germline V gene has CDR1 SSHAT and CDR2 FNYEAQ (reference sequence). This CDR3 region has 13 residues. For the CDR3, the DNA is TGTGCTAGCAGCCCTACTCTAGCGGGTGAGCAGTTCTTC. It yields the protein CASSPTLAGEQFF.

The V gene is TRBV5-5, the J gene TRBJ1-3, with D perhaps TRBD1 (5 bases). V was clipped by 0 bases and J by 3 bases, with 10 bases between them. Germline V gene data show CDR1 as SGHKS and CDR2 as YYEKEE (reference sequence). The CDR3 spans 15 residues. The CDR3 DNA reads TGTGCCAGCAGCTTGGCTGGCCAGGGTGGAAACACCATATATTTT. It codes for CASSLAGQGGNTIYF.

Comment on this clone: At the DNA level, this CDR3 is encoded by other sequences in the same sample as well. The chain is built from TRBV29-1 and TRBJ2-7, with 9 nucleotides matching TRBD2. V lost 4 bases, J lost 4 bases, and 5 bases stayed unmatched. Germline V CDR1 and CDR2: SQVTM, ANQGSEA. CDR3 length: 13 amino acids. CDR3 in amino acids: CSVGGTSSYEQYF. CDR3 DNA sequence: TGCAGCGTTGGAGGGACTAGCAGTTACGAGCAGTACTTC.